The 29 T cell receptor beta chains in this list originate from one sample, sequenced in a study of T cells of healthy individuals. Each CDR3 protein is one row after TCRdb ran MiXCR on the 5' RACE reads. Among tens of thousands of distinct CDR3 sequences listed, 15% to 20% were seen once. These receptors were collected from a human donor in good health.

This clonotype was seen at least ten times. The rearrangement links TRBV14 to TRBJ2-3, with 7 bases matching TRBD2. The CDR3 is made up of 13 amino acids. V shed 4 bases and J 13 bases; nucleotides not matched to a gene: 11. Germline CDR1 and CDR2: SGHDN and FVKESK. For the CDR3, the DNA is TGTGCCAGCAGCCCCGTTGTTGGCGGGGGAAAGTATTTT. Amino acids: CASSPVVGGGKYF. Full variable domain (missing parts from reference TRBV14 and TRBJ2-3): EAGVTQFPSHSVIEKGQTVTLRCDPISGHDNLYWYRRVMGKEIKFLLHFVKESKQDESGMPNNRFLAERTGGTYSTLKVQPAELEDSGVYFCASSPVVGGGKYFGPGTRLTVL.

This chain uses TRBV4-2 with TRBJ2-7, with D unresolved. This CDR3 is 17 amino acids long. Germline V gives CDR1 LGHNA, CDR2 YNFKEQ. Trimming shortened V by 1 base and J by 1 base, and 17 bases separated the two germline ends. The CDR3 nucleotides read TGTGCCAGCAGCCAAGCACTAACCCGGGTCTCATCCTACGAGCAGTACTTC. This translates into CASSQALTRVSSYEQYF.

At least ten counts were recorded for this clonotype. This chain links TRBV12-3 or TRBV12-4 with TRBJ2-3; the match to TRBD2 covers 11 bases. The ends lost 5 bases at V and 4 bases at J; junction bases unmatched: 5. The CDR3 is 15 residues long. CDR3 coding DNA: TGTGCCAGCAGTCTTAGCGGGGGGGCCGCAGATACGCAGTATTTT. It specifies CASSLSGGAADTQYF.

This clonotype was counted many times. The gene calls are TRBV21-1 and TRBJ1-1; the table's D gene call, TRBD1, was not cross checked with the DNA. TRBV21-1 is reported as a pseudogene. CDR3 length equals 14 residues. In nucleotides, the CDR3 is TGTGCCAGCAACCTCGACAGGGGGATACCTGAAGCTTTCTTT. Translated, it gives CASNLDRGIPEAFF.

There are a few counts of this clonotype. V gene TRBV11-3 combines with J gene TRBJ2-2, with 7 bases aligning to TRBD2. Trimming took 5 bases from V and 4 from J; bases not matched to a gene: 7. The germline CDR1 and CDR2 sequences are SGHNT and YENEEA. The CDR3 runs 15 residues. CDR3 nucleotides: TGTGCCAGCAGCCTATCATGGGGGGGCACCGGGGAGCTGTTTTTT. Its protein is CASSLSWGGTGELFF. The full variable domain, with the rest looked up from reference TRBV11-3 and TRBJ2-2, is EAGVVQSPRYKIIEKKQPVAFWCNPISGHNTLYWYLQNLGQGPELLIRYENEEAVDDSQLPKDRFSAERLKGVDSTLKIQPAELGDSAVYLCASSLSWGGTGELFFGEGSRLTVL.

Turning to this clonotype: This sequence may be a read error, since a much larger clone differs from it by one base. The rearrangement uses TRBV29-1 and TRBJ2-7; 7 nucleotides match TRBD2. The germline V gene encodes CDR1 SQVTM and CDR2 ANQGSEA. The CDR3 has 15 residues. In DNA, the CDR3 is TGTAGCGTACCAATGGCTAGCGGCGTGGGTTGCGAGCAGTACTTC. Its translation: CSVPMASGVGCEQYF.

The rearrangement joins TRBV14 to TRBJ1-3; 7 nucleotides match TRBD1. CDR1 and CDR2 from the germline V gene are SGHDN and FVKESK. The J segment lost 2 bases and the V segment lost 1 base, leaving 2 bases of the junction unmatched. This CDR3 region has 15 residues. CDR3 protein: CASSQGDRAGNTIYF. CDR3 sequence (DNA): TGTGCCAGCAGCCAAGGTGACAGGGCTGGAAACACCATATATTTT. Full variable domain (missing parts from reference TRBV14 and TRBJ1-3): EAGVTQFPSHSVIEKGQTVTLRCDPISGHDNLYWYRRVMGKEIKFLLHFVKESKQDESGMPNNRFLAERTGGTYSTLKVQPAELEDSGVYFCASSQGDRAGNTIYFGEGSWLTVV.

This clonotype was picked up many times. One end of the junction fails to match germline, which may point to a read error. Written as DNA, the CDR3 is TGTAGCGTACCAATGGCTAGCGGCGTGGGTTACGAGCAGTACTTC. Amino acid sequence: CSVPMASGVGYEQYF. The V call is TRBV29-1, the J call TRBJ2-7; TRBD2 aligns across 7 bases. Germline V lookup: CDR1 SQVTM, CDR2 ANQGSEA. This CDR3 has 15 residues.

The V gene is TRBV16, the J gene TRBJ1-5; TRBD1 matches 8 bases. V shed 4 bases and J 3 bases; nucleotides not matched to a gene: 8. The germline V gene encodes CDR1 KGHSY and CDR2 FQNENV. The CDR3 sequence is 16 residues long. CDR3 nucleotides: TGTGCCAGCAGCCGTGACAGGGGAATCGTCAATCAGCCCCAGCATTTT. It specifies CASSRDRGIVNQPQHF.

The CDR3 nucleotides are TGTGCCAGCAGCTTAGGAGGGTCGGGCAATGAGCAGTTCTTC. Amino acid sequence: CASSLGGSGNEQFF. This chain joins TRBV7-9 and TRBJ2-1; TRBD2 is a possible D gene (5 bases). V was shortened by 1 base and J by 6 bases, with 10 bases between the two germline ends. Germline V gene lookup returns CDR1 SEHNR and CDR2 FQNEAQ (reference sequence). This CDR3 comprises 14 residues.

The chain uses TRBV3-1 and TRBJ1-1; no clear D gene. Germline CDR1 LGHDT, CDR2 YNNKEL (reference sequence). CDR3 length: 14 amino acids. V was trimmed by 0 bases and J by 7 bases, leaving 12 bases between them. The CDR3 sequence: CASSQEILPGEAFF. The DNA of the CDR3 is TGTGCCAGCAGCCAAGAGATCCTCCCCGGTGAAGCTTTCTTT.

This clonotype was detected many times. The CDR3 loop reads CATSDPGNEQFF. The DNA of the CDR3 is TGTGCCACCAGTGATCCAGGGAATGAGCAGTTCTTC. The chain uses TRBV24-1 and TRBJ2-1, with D perhaps matching TRBD1 (5 bases). Germline V gene lookup returns CDR1 KGHDR and CDR2 SFDVKD. Trimming stripped 3 bases from V and 7 bases from J, with 6 bases between. This CDR3 is built from 12 residues.

This clonotype came up a few times. V and J are TRBV2 and TRBJ2-4; the D gene is possibly TRBD2 (6 bases). V lost 8 bases to trimming and J lost 5 bases, with 19 bases between them. Germline lookup yields CDR1 SNHLY and CDR2 FYNNEI. The CDR3 consists of 15 residues. The chain's CDR3 is CASLKLLADQNIQYF. In DNA form, the CDR3 reads TGTGCCAGCTTAAAGCTATTAGCGGATCAAAACATTCAGTACTTC.

CDR3 DNA: TGTGCCAGTCGCCTTAGCGGGGGCAACACAGATACGCAGTATTTT. It specifies CASRLSGGNTDTQYF. The chain employs TRBV19 and TRBJ2-3; TRBD2 matches at 9 bases. Germline-derived CDR1 and CDR2 are LNHDA and SQIVND (reference sequence). The CDR3 has 15 residues. J lost 2 bases, V lost 8 bases, and 8 bases had no gene match.

The table lists this clonotype with many counts. The V and J genes are TRBV12-3 or TRBV12-4 and TRBJ2-6, with 9 bases aligning to TRBD1. This CDR3 has 17 amino acids. V was clipped by 5 bases and J by 0 bases; unmatched bases: 5. The CDR3 spells CASSTGQGSSGANVLTF. CDR3 DNA sequence: TGTGCCAGCAGTACAGGACAGGGGAGCTCTGGGGCCAACGTCCTGACTTTC.

The chain recombines TRBV18 with TRBJ2-2; no definite D call. Germline CDR1 reads KGHSH; CDR2 reads LQKENI. V lost 3 bases and J 6 bases, leaving 11 bases between the germline ends. The CDR3 is 14 residues long. CDR3 amino acids: CASSPSSVSGELFF. CDR3 DNA: TGTGCCAGCTCACCGTCCAGCGTGTCCGGGGAGCTGTTTTTT.

V usage is TRBV20-1 and J usage is TRBJ2-3, with D hard to call. This CDR3 is built from 15 residues. Germline V gene lookup returns CDR1 DFQATT and CDR2 SNEGSKA (reference sequence). V dropped 0 bases and J dropped 2 bases, with 12 bases sitting between them. The CDR3 sequence: CSAREQLTPTDTQYF. The CDR3, as DNA: TGCAGTGCTAGAGAGCAGCTAACTCCCACAGATACGCAGTATTTT.

This clonotype was seen many times. The gene calls are TRBV27 and TRBJ2-2; possibly TRBD2 for D (6 bases). The CDR3 totals 13 residues. V was pared by 6 bases and J by 6 bases, with 11 bases between. In germline, CDR1 is MNHEY, CDR2 SMNVEV (reference sequence). The CDR3, as DNA: TGTGCCAGCAGCGAGTGGGAGGCCGGGGAGCTGTTTTTT. Its translation: CASSEWEAGELFF.

The V call is TRBV7-8, the J call TRBJ1-4; possible D gene TRBD1, 5 bases. CDR1 SGHVS and CDR2 FQNEAQ come from the germline V gene. V was cut by 5 bases and J by 6 bases, with 19 bases left in between. The CDR3 totals 16 residues. The CDR3 spells CASSPVPGTPDEKLFF. The CDR3 nucleotides are TGTGCCAGCAGCCCCGTCCCCGGGACGCCGGATGAAAAACTGTTTTTT.

The table lists this clonotype with many counts. The chain recombines TRBV9 with TRBJ1-3; D remains ambiguous. The CDR3 totals 13 residues. V was shortened by 0 bases and J by 4 bases, with 5 bases between the two germline ends. Per germline, CDR1 SGDLS and CDR2 YYNGEE. The CDR3 sequence: CASSVGRGNTIYF. For the CDR3, the DNA is TGTGCCAGCAGCGTAGGACGGGGAAACACCATATATTTT.

This clonotype appeared many times. The genes are TRBV5-1 and TRBJ1-1, with 7 bases fitting TRBD1. The V and J ends lost 7 bases and 4 bases, in that order; junction bases with no gene match: 13. CDR1 and CDR2 (germline): SGHRS, YFSETQ. CDR3 size: 15 residues. CDR3 residues: CASGTGVGGVTEAFF. The CDR3 region has the DNA TGCGCCAGCGGCACAGGGGTTGGAGGAGTCACTGAAGCTTTCTTT.

This clonotype was counted at least ten times. This chain links TRBV14 with TRBJ2-7, with D tentatively TRBD1 or TRBD2 (5 bases each). The CDR3 totals 14 residues. V was shortened by 4 bases and J by 5 bases, with 15 bases between the two germline ends. The germline V gene has CDR1 SGHDN and CDR2 FVKESK. The CDR3: CASSRTLRGNEQYF. The CDR3 bases are TGTGCCAGCAGCCGGACCCTGAGGGGTAACGAGCAGTACTTC.

This clonotype was detected ten times or more. The chain uses TRBV6-4 and TRBJ2-1; 11 bases are a match to TRBD2. CDR3 length: 16 amino acids. The ends lost 0 bases at V and 9 bases at J; junction bases unmatched: 7. Germline V gene lookup returns CDR1 MRHNA and CDR2 SNTAGT. The CDR3 protein is CASSDSGTSGFSEQFF. The DNA for the CDR3 is TGTGCCAGCAGTGACTCCGGGACTAGCGGTTTCAGTGAGCAGTTCTTC.

This clonotype showed up many times. The chain is built from TRBV9 and TRBJ2-7, with D perhaps assigned TRBD1 or TRBD2 (5 bases each). This CDR3 spans 14 amino acids. Germline-derived CDR1 and CDR2 are SGDLS and YYNGEE. The V end was cut by 0 bases, the J end by 9 bases, with 16 bases between. CDR3 sequence reads: CASSVGPAGTGQYF. CDR3 sequence (DNA): TGTGCCAGCAGCGTAGGTCCAGCCGGGACCGGGCAGTACTTC. The whole variable domain, remainder taken from reference TRBV9 and TRBJ2-7, is DSGVTQTPKHLITATGQRVTLRCSPRSGDLSVYWYQQSLDQGLQFLIQYYNGEERAKGNILERFSAQQFPDLHSELNLSSLELGDSALYFCASSVGPAGTGQYFGPGTRLTVT.

There are a few counts of this clonotype. The J gene is TRBJ2-7, the V gene TRBV21-1; the table's D call TRBD2 went unverified against the DNA. TRBV21-1 is marked as a pseudogene. The CDR3 extends over 16 amino acids. CDR3 sequence: CASSHWVLQGRDEQYF. The CDR3 DNA reads TGTGCCAGCAGCCATTGGGTCCTCCAGGGTAGGGACGAGCAGTACTTC.

At least ten counts were recorded for this clonotype. The J gene is TRBJ1-5, the V gene TRBV6-2 or TRBV6-3; D might be TRBD1 (5 bases). The germline CDR1 and CDR2 sequences are MNHEY and SVGEGT. V lost 6 bases and J lost 3, with 12 bases in between. This CDR3 is built from 14 residues. The CDR3 region has the DNA TGTGCCAGCAGGGCCGGGACGGACAATCAGCCCCAGCATTTT. Its translation is CASRAGTDNQPQHF.

This clonotype was found many times. The gene calls are TRBV7-9 and TRBJ2-5; D is unresolved. The ends were cut back, 7 bases at V and 2 bases at J, with 5 bases in the middle. There are 11 residues in the CDR3. The germline gives CDR1 SEHNR, CDR2 FQNEAQ (reference sequence). As DNA, the CDR3 is TGTGCCAGCACCCCTCAAGAGACCCAGTACTTC. As protein: CASTPQETQYF.

The sample holds a few counts of this clonotype. The chain employs TRBV27 and TRBJ1-3; TRBD1 might be the D (6 bases). This CDR3 spans 18 amino acids. Germline loops: CDR1 MNHEY, CDR2 SMNVEV (reference sequence). Trimming took off 0 bases at V and 0 bases at J, with 15 bases between the two ends. The CDR3 is CASSLSSTGSLSGNTIYF. The CDR3 nucleotides are TGTGCCAGCAGTTTATCTTCGACAGGCTCCCTCTCTGGAAACACCATATATTTT.

In this sample, this clonotype turned up many times. The V gene is TRBV5-1, the J gene TRBJ1-1; D is perhaps TRBD1 (5 bases). This CDR3 comprises 15 residues. Germline V gives CDR1 SGHRS, CDR2 YFSETQ. V was shortened by 0 bases and J by 1 base, with 10 bases between the two germline ends. The CDR3 sequence: CASSLEGLRNTEAFF. The CDR3 DNA reads TGCGCCAGCAGCTTGGAGGGACTGCGGAACACTGAAGCTTTCTTT.